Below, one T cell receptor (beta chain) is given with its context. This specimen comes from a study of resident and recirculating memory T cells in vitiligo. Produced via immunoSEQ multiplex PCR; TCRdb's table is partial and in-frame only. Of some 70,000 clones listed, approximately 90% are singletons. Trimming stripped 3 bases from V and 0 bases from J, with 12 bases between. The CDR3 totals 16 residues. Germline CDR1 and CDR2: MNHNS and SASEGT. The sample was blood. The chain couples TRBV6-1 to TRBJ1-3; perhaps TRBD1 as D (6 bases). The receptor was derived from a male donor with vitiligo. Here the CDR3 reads CASSEATGPSGNTIYF. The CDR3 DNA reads TGTGCCAGCAGTGAGGCCACAGGGCCCTCTGGAAACACCATATATTTT.